The 13 T cell receptor beta chains presented below share a single source sample, sequenced in a study of beta chain features in type 1 diabetes (dated by TCRdb to the late 2010s). Study-wide findings and limitations: In all four CD4+ subsets, TCRB CDR3 length was moderately but significantly shorter in type 1 diabetes patients.

The antigens these receptors bind are not known. To prepare the library, the immunoSEQ multiplex PCR assay was applied. All of the isolated RNA was reverse transcribed with the High Capacity cDNA Reverse Transcription Kit, so expressed TCRB transcripts were sequenced. Sourced from immuneACCESS, this table was stored by TCRdb with only in-frame sequences that have V and J called. A share of the clones is absent; for the studies checked, an unresolved V gene accounts for under half, and the remainder has no known explanation. This sample lists over 200,000 clones; approximately 10% were detected once. Around 0.017% of the sample comes from the top ten. Sequencing used naive CD4+ T cells from blood. What this sample's cell subset or site label stands for: true naive CD4+ T cells. The receptors were gathered from a man aged 25 to 45 with type 1 diabetes.

This clone was detected only a few times. The same CDR3 arises from other DNA sequences in this sample as well. The J gene is TRBJ2-7, the V gene TRBV5-1; 10 bases fit TRBD1. The CDR3 extends over 14 amino acids. The germline CDR1 and CDR2 sequences are SGHRS and YFSETQ. V was pared by 3 bases and J by 4 bases, with 4 bases of the junction left unmatched. CDR3 in DNA: TGCGCCAGCAGCTCCCGGGACAGGGGATACGAGCAGTACTTC. Translated, it gives CASSSRDRGYEQYF.

This clone was observed a handful of times. The chain joins TRBV29-1 to TRBJ1-2; no reliable D call. V lost 2 bases and J lost 2, with 18 bases in between. Germline V gives CDR1 SQVTM, CDR2 ANQGSEA. CDR3 length equals 16 residues. The CDR3, as DNA: TGCAGCGTTGAATTGGGAGCCAGAGCTAAAAACTATGGCTACACCTTC. Translated: CSVELGARAKNYGYTF.

The chain has TRBV6-6 and TRBJ2-1; no firm D call. The CDR3 totals 14 residues. V dropped 6 bases and J dropped 4 bases, with 13 bases sitting between them. Germline V gene sequence: CDR1 MNHNY, CDR2 SVGAGI (reference sequence). The CDR3 reads CASSNYHNYNEQFF. In DNA form, the CDR3 reads TGTGCCAGCAGCAACTACCACAATTACAATGAGCAGTTCTTC.

The chain recombines TRBV11-2 with TRBJ2-1; 11 nucleotides agree with TRBD2. V dropped 7 bases and J dropped 4; count of bases not matched to a gene: 3. The CDR3 is 14 residues long. Germline-derived CDR1 and CDR2 are SGHAT and FQNNGV. The CDR3 nucleotides are TGTGCCAGCACTGGGACTAGCGGATACAATGAGCAGTTCTTC. This encodes CASTGTSGYNEQFF.

This chain joins TRBV29-1 and TRBJ2-5; 7 nucleotides line up with TRBD1. The CDR3 covers 11 residues. Trimming removed 6 bases from V and 7 bases from J; junction bases left unmatched: 5. Germline CDR1 and CDR2: SQVTM and ANQGSEA. The CDR3 sequence is CSVAGGGTQYF. In nucleotides, the CDR3 is TGCAGCGTCGCAGGGGGTGGGACCCAGTACTTC.

The V and J genes are TRBV28 and TRBJ2-7; the match to TRBD2 covers 8 bases. Germline-derived CDR1 and CDR2 are MDHEN and SYDVKM. The junction had 7 bases not matched to a gene; V was cut back by 5 bases and J by 4 bases. The CDR3 is 14 amino acids. CDR3 in amino acids: CASSLSGGRYEQYF. Here the CDR3 DNA reads TGTGCCAGCAGTCTCAGCGGGGGACGTTACGAGCAGTACTTC. Full variable domain (outside the CDR3, taken from reference TRBV28 and TRBJ2-7): DVKVTQSSRYLVKRTGEKVFLECVQDMDHENMFWYRQDPGLGLRLIYFSYDVKMKEKGDIPEGYSVSREKKERFSLILESASTNQTSMYLCASSLSGGRYEQYFGPGTRLTVT.

The sample holds a few counts of this clone. The chain links TRBV2 to TRBJ2-3, with 7 bases lining up with TRBD1. CDR1 is SNHLY and CDR2 is FYNNEI in the germline V gene. J gave up 4 bases and V 4 bases, and 5 bases lay outside the gene matches. This CDR3 is 14 amino acids long. CDR3 region: CASSVGTVADTQYF. In DNA form, the CDR3 reads TGTGCCAGCAGTGTAGGGACAGTAGCAGATACGCAGTATTTT.

This clone occurred a few times. The genes are TRBV30 and TRBJ1-5, with TRBD1 as a possible D gene (5 bases). This CDR3 contains 13 residues. Trimming pared 5 bases from V and 5 bases from J, leaving 13 bases between. Germline assignment: CDR1 GTSNPN and CDR2 SVGIG (reference sequence). DNA of the CDR3: TGTGCCTGGGGGAGGGGCGGAGATCAGCCCCAGCATTTT. Its translation is CAWGRGGDQPQHF.

The rearrangement joins TRBV28 to TRBJ2-5; TRBD1 might be the D (5 bases). The CDR3 length is 15 residues. V lost 7 bases and J 1 base, leaving 16 bases between the germline ends. Germline-derived CDR1 and CDR2 are MDHEN and SYDVKM. Here the CDR3 reads CASTSTGAGQETQYF. CDR3 sequence (DNA): TGTGCCAGCACCTCGACTGGGGCAGGCCAAGAGACCCAGTACTTC.

The chain uses TRBV7-3 and TRBJ2-2; a possible D gene is TRBD2 (7 bases). Germline V lookup: CDR1 SGHTA, CDR2 FQGTGA. The CDR3 is 16 residues long. Trimming cost V 2 bases and J 2 bases, with 12 bases left between them. CDR3 DNA sequence: TGTGCCAGCAGCTTAGGCGGGGGCACTAACACCGGGGAGCTGTTTTTT. It yields the protein CASSLGGGTNTGELFF.

This chain links TRBV19 with TRBJ2-1, with 12 nucleotides matching TRBD1. The length of the CDR3 is 14 residues. CDR1 and CDR2 from the germline V gene are LNHDA and SQIVND (reference sequence). J was trimmed by 11 bases and V by 6 bases; bases with no gene match: 8. The DNA of the CDR3 is TGTGCCAGTAGGGACCGGGACAGGGGGCCTCAGCAGTTCTTC. It translates to CASRDRDRGPQQFF.

Only a few counts were recorded for this clone. The chain recombines TRBV9 with TRBJ2-7, with D uncertain. Germline values: CDR1 SGDLS, CDR2 YYNGEE. The CDR3 totals 14 residues. The ends were cut back, 0 bases at V and 0 bases at J, with 7 bases in the middle. CDR3: CASSVGGHSYEQYF. The CDR3 nucleotides read TGTGCCAGCAGCGTAGGTGGGCACTCCTACGAGCAGTACTTC.

This clone occurred a few times. The chain recombines TRBV7-9 with TRBJ2-3; 8 nucleotides match TRBD2. The CDR3 extends over 15 amino acids. The V gene's germline CDR1 is SEHNR and CDR2 FQNEAQ (reference sequence). J was trimmed by 5 bases and V by 4 bases; bases with no gene match: 8. Here the CDR3 reads CASSSLAGGKDTQYF. Written as DNA, the CDR3 is TGTGCCAGCAGCTCCCTGGCGGGGGGCAAAGATACGCAGTATTTT.